This T cell receptor (beta chain) is from a study of shared clonotypes between healthy human individuals. Study-level findings and limits: Since donors were few, the genetic and exposure-history diversity represented was limited.

An even split of each subset's genomic DNA across several immunoSEQ plates was performed. Study processing details: ImmunoSEQ output lacked quality scores and full-length reads, limiting matched filtering. Sequencing was performed with immunoSEQ multiplex PCR; in TCRdb, only in-frame clones are kept and a portion is missing. The DNA was the basis for D and trimming; V, J and clone size are from that table. This sample yields millions of clones, of which roughly 95% are seen a single time; roughly 1.1% belongs to the top ten. Remarks on this clone: Its specificity is unknown.

The naive CD8 subset, CD45RO-negative cells positively selected for CCR7, excluded terminally differentiated effector memory CD45RA+ cells. The CDR3 runs to 17 residues. J was trimmed by 5 bases and V by 0 bases; bases with no gene match: 11. Germline assignment: CDR1 SGDLS and CDR2 YYNGEE. This receptor was identified in a man between 18 and 35 years old in good health. The sequenced material came from naive CD8+ T cells sorted from blood. This rearrangement joins TRBV9 to TRBJ2-7; 10 positions agree with TRBD2. CDR3 sequence: CASSVDLGASGGHEQYF. The CDR3 DNA follows: TGTGCCAGCAGCGTAGATTTGGGCGCTAGCGGGGGCCACGAGCAGTACTTC. The full variable domain, in which reference TRBV9 and TRBJ2-7 provide the parts outside the CDR3, is DSGVTQTPKHLITATGQRVTLRCSPRSGDLSVYWYQQSLDQGLQFLIQYYNGEERAKGNILERFSAQQFPDLHSELNLSSLELGDSALYFCASSVDLGASGGHEQYFGPGTRLTVT.